A single sample is the source of the 8 T cell receptor beta chains below, sequenced in a study of identical twins. MiXCR, run by TCRdb on the 5' RACE reads, gives a single entry per CDR3 protein. This table holds approximately 530,000 distinct CDR3 sequences, about a fifth found once. These same records also appear under a second study, on yellow fever vaccine responses in identical twins.

The sample was CD4+ T cells sorted from blood. The receptors here all came from a woman aged 18-29 years in good health.

The V gene is TRBV6-2 or TRBV6-3, the J gene TRBJ2-1; 14 bases fit TRBD2. J was trimmed by 0 bases and V by 7 bases; bases with no gene match: 5. The CDR3 runs to 17 residues. The germline gives CDR1 MNHEY, CDR2 SVGEGT. CDR3 nucleotide sequence: TGTGCCAGCAAGGGACTAGCGGGAGAGAGCTCCTACAATGAGCAGTTCTTC. Amino acid sequence: CASKGLAGESSYNEQFF.

The V gene is TRBV7-2, the J gene TRBJ2-1; 12 bases match TRBD2. Germline V gene sequence: CDR1 SGHTA, CDR2 FQGNSA. Trimming removed 1 base from V and 4 bases from J; junction bases left unmatched: 5. The CDR3 spans 17 residues. The CDR3 reads CASSLGGLAGPYNEQFF. In DNA form, the CDR3 reads TGTGCCAGCAGCTTAGGAGGACTAGCGGGACCATACAATGAGCAGTTCTTC.

This clonotype was recorded a few times. V gene TRBV6-5 combines with J gene TRBJ2-3, with D possibly being TRBD2 (5 bases). V lost 0 bases to trimming and J lost 2 bases, with 6 bases between them. The CDR3 is made up of 14 amino acids. Germline V gene data show CDR1 as MNHEY and CDR2 as SVGAGI. In DNA form, the CDR3 reads TGTGCCAGCAGTTACTCTAGCGACACAGATACGCAGTATTTT. Residues: CASSYSSDTDTQYF.

There are a few counts of this clonotype. The chain uses TRBV6-1 and TRBJ2-2; tentative D call: TRBD1 (6 bases). The CDR3 has 13 residues. V lost 10 bases, J lost 1 base, and 10 bases lay in between. In germline, CDR1 is MNHNS, CDR2 SASEGT. In DNA, the CDR3 is TGTGCCACCCAGGGGAGGAACACCGGGGAGCTGTTTTTT. This encodes CATQGRNTGELFF.

V and J are TRBV4-1 and TRBJ2-1; 8 positions match TRBD2. This CDR3 is built from 17 residues. Germline V gene lookup returns CDR1 MGHRA and CDR2 YSYEKL. Trimming took 1 base from V and 0 from J; bases not matched to a gene: 5. The CDR3 DNA follows: TGCGCCAGCAGCCAAGGTTCGGGGGGGAGCTCCTACAATGAGCAGTTCTTC. This encodes CASSQGSGGSSYNEQFF.

V and J are TRBV29-1 and TRBJ1-2, with D maybe TRBD1 (6 bases). Looked up from germline, CDR1 is SQVTM and CDR2 is ANQGSEA. The CDR3 length is 12 residues. V gave up 3 bases and J gave up 6 bases, with 11 bases separating them. The CDR3 sequence: CSVDQGRDGYTF. The DNA of the CDR3 is TGCAGCGTTGATCAGGGGCGAGATGGCTACACCTTC.

This clonotype has more than one count but fewer than ten. The chain carries TRBV28 and TRBJ2-7, with D perhaps TRBD1 (5 bases). Germline V gene sequence: CDR1 MDHEN, CDR2 SYDVKM. The V and J ends lost 3 bases and 0 bases respectively, with 12 bases between them. This CDR3 region has 15 residues. The CDR3 is CASSLGQLNSYEQYV. DNA for the CDR3: TGTGCCAGCAGTTTGGGGCAGTTGAACTCCTACGAGCAGTACGTC.

V is TRBV10-3 and J is TRBJ2-1, with D possibly being TRBD2 (6 bases). Between the trimmed V and J ends, which lost 7 bases and 1 base, there was a span of 17 bases. Germline V CDR1 and CDR2: ENHRY, SYGVKD. The CDR3 runs to 16 residues. CDR3: CAITTQEGQSYNEQFF. The CDR3 nucleotides are TGTGCCATCACCACCCAGGAGGGCCAATCCTACAATGAGCAGTTCTTC.